The 23 T cell receptor beta chains below all came from one sample that was sequenced in a study of T cells after posttransplantation cyclophosphamide. Some clones are missing from TCRdb's copy, which holds only in-frame ones; the method was immunoSEQ multiplex PCR. Of about 28,000 clones listed, 86% are singletons. Sample: PBMCs. The receptors were gathered from a man between 50 and 59 years old.

The CDR3 DNA reads TGTGCCAGCAGCCAAAAATCGGGGTCTGGAAACACCATATATTTT. As protein: CASSQKSGSGNTIYF. The chain recombines TRBV7-9 with TRBJ1-3; no clear D gene. This CDR3 has 15 residues. Germline V gene sequence: CDR1 SEHNR, CDR2 FQNEAQ (reference sequence). V shed 5 bases and J shed 1 base, with 12 bases lying between them.

V gene TRBV2 combines with J gene TRBJ2-3, with unresolved D. V was pared by 3 bases and J by 11 bases, with 18 bases between. Germline CDR1 is SNHLY and CDR2 is FYNNEI. This CDR3 has 14 amino acids. For the CDR3, the DNA is TGTGCCAGCAGTGACGTGACTGCCGTTTTGAAGCAGTATTTT. Translated, it gives CASSDVTAVLKQYF.

V and J are TRBV6-6 and TRBJ1-2; D unclear. V was clipped by 7 bases and J by 6 bases, with 9 bases between them. The CDR3 is 11 residues long. The germline gives CDR1 MNHNY, CDR2 SVGAGI (reference sequence). This chain's CDR3 is CASMNNHGYTF. CDR3 nucleotides: TGTGCCAGCATGAACAATCATGGCTACACCTTC.

This sequence joins TRBV19 and TRBJ2-1, with 8 bases fitting TRBD1. The trim removed 10 bases at V and 0 bases at J, leaving 17 bases unmatched. Germline V gene sequence: CDR1 LNHDA, CDR2 SQIVND (reference sequence). The CDR3 runs 18 residues. CDR3 residues: CATLDRAKGGVSYNEQFF. The CDR3, as DNA: TGTGCCACCTTGGACAGGGCGAAAGGTGGAGTCTCCTACAATGAGCAGTTCTTC.

The rearrangement uses TRBV20-1 and TRBJ1-3; D remains unclear. This CDR3 has 11 amino acids. Germline CDR1 is DFQATT and CDR2 is SNEGSKA (reference sequence). Trimming shortened V by 4 bases and J by 2 bases, and 3 bases separated the two germline ends. CDR3 sequence: CSAIAGNTIYF. In nucleotides, the CDR3 is TGCAGTGCTATCGCTGGAAACACCATATATTTT.

This chain links TRBV11-3 with TRBJ2-5; 7 nucleotides align to TRBD2. After removal of 4 bases from V and 5 bases from J, the junction contained 7 bases not matched to a gene. Germline CDR1 SGHNT, CDR2 YENEEA. This CDR3 has 14 amino acids. This CDR3 is CASSSLASYETQYF. The CDR3 DNA follows: TGTGCCAGCAGCTCACTAGCGAGTTACGAGACCCAGTACTTC.

The chain has TRBV2 and TRBJ2-3; TRBD2 agrees at 8 bases. The CDR3 contains 16 residues. CDR1 and CDR2 from the germline V gene are SNHLY and FYNNEI. V trimming: 8 bases; J trimming: 4 bases; junction bases outside the gene matches: 14. Written as DNA, the CDR3 is TGTGCCAGCTGTACCCTAGCGGGTCGGGCATCAGATACGCAGTATTTT. Its translation: CASCTLAGRASDTQYF. Filled out from reference TRBV2 and TRBJ2-3, the complete variable domain reads EPEVTQTPSHQVTQMGQEVILRCVPISNHLYFYWYRQILGQKVEFLVSFYNNEISEKSEIFDDQFSVERPDGSNFTLKIRSTKLEDSAMYFCASCTLAGRASDTQYFGPGTRLTVL.

The chain employs TRBV6-4 and TRBJ2-1; 8 bases are a match to TRBD1. V dropped 4 bases and J dropped 7; count of bases not matched to a gene: 6. This CDR3 has 14 amino acids. CDR1 and CDR2 from the germline V gene are MRHNA and SNTAGT. CDR3 sequence (DNA): TGTGCCAGCAGTGGGGACCGGACAGGGAATGAGCAGTTCTTC. Encoded protein: CASSGDRTGNEQFF.

The chain combines TRBV7-9 with TRBJ1-1; possibly TRBD1 for D (6 bases). The CDR3 extends over 15 amino acids. V lost 3 bases, J lost 4 bases, and 15 bases lay in between. CDR1 and CDR2 from the germline V gene are SEHNR and FQNEAQ (reference sequence). The CDR3 sequence is CASSLRGRGTTEAFF. CDR3 nucleotide sequence: TGTGCCAGCAGCTTGAGAGGCAGGGGCACCACTGAAGCTTTCTTT.

The gene calls are TRBV28 and TRBJ1-2, with 8 bases aligning to TRBD1. The germline V gene encodes CDR1 MDHEN and CDR2 SYDVKM. After removal of 4 bases from V and 2 bases from J, the junction contained 9 bases not matched to a gene. The CDR3 covers 16 residues. The CDR3 spells CASSSTPRGRNYGYTF. In DNA, the CDR3 is TGTGCCAGCAGTTCGACCCCCAGGGGGCGGAACTATGGCTACACCTTC.

This clone was seen a handful of times. CDR3 loop: CASSPLGVRGYTF. In DNA, the CDR3 is TGCGCCAGCAGCCCCTTGGGAGTCCGTGGCTACACCTTC. V usage is TRBV4-1 and J usage is TRBJ1-2; no clear D gene. The germline V and J ends were trimmed by 4 bases and 7 bases, with 13 bases remaining between them. The CDR3 is 13 residues long. Germline CDR1 and CDR2: MGHRA and YSYEKL.

The genes are TRBV11-2 and TRBJ2-5, with TRBD2 identical over 14 bases. Germline CDR1 is SGHAT and CDR2 is FQNNGV. This CDR3 spans 16 amino acids. V lost 3 bases and J lost 5; bases outside the gene matches: 5. The CDR3 bases are TGTGCCAGCAGCTTGGGGACTAGCGGGGGCCGGGAGACCCAGTACTTC. Translating gives CASSLGTSGGRETQYF.

This chain links TRBV4-2 with TRBJ1-4; D is possibly TRBD1 (6 bases). The CDR3 has 15 amino acids. V lost 4 bases and J 2 bases, leaving 11 bases between the germline ends. The V gene's germline CDR1 is LGHNA and CDR2 YNFKEQ. The DNA of the CDR3 is TGTGCCAGCAGCCCACAGAGGGGGACTAATGAAAAACTGTTTTTT. This encodes CASSPQRGTNEKLFF.

This chain joins TRBV2 and TRBJ2-7; maybe TRBD1 (6 bases). V was pared by 8 bases and J by 3 bases, with 14 bases between. CDR1 is SNHLY, CDR2 FYNNEI, per germline. This CDR3 region has 13 residues. In DNA, the CDR3 is TGTGCCAGCCACAGGGACACGATCTACGAGCAGTACTTC. Protein: CASHRDTIYEQYF. The full variable domain, its missing parts supplied by reference TRBV2 and TRBJ2-7, is EPEVTQTPSHQVTQMGQEVILRCVPISNHLYFYWYRQILGQKVEFLVSFYNNEISEKSEIFDDQFSVERPDGSNFTLKIRSTKLEDSAMYFCASHRDTIYEQYFGPGTRLTVT.

The chain employs TRBV30 and TRBJ1-6; no definite D call. Germline CDR1 reads GTSNPN; CDR2 reads SVGIG (reference sequence). The CDR3 runs 11 residues. V lost 1 base and J 8 bases, leaving 3 bases between the germline ends. The CDR3 DNA reads as TGTGCCTGGAGTGCGGATTCACCCCTCCACTTT. Translation gives CAWSADSPLHF.

The chain carries TRBV15 and TRBJ2-3; TRBD2 agrees at 15 bases. Germline V gene data show CDR1 as LNHNV and CDR2 as YYDKDF (reference sequence). CDR3 size: 21 residues. Trimming at V came to 0 bases and at J to 2 bases, leaving 12 bases not matched to a gene. The CDR3 loop reads CATSRDTGTSGRQAPTDTQYF. The CDR3 DNA reads TGTGCCACCAGCAGAGATACCGGGACTAGCGGGAGGCAAGCCCCCACAGATACGCAGTATTTT.

The gene calls are TRBV5-6 and TRBJ2-1; weak D call: TRBD1 (6 bases). The germline V gene has CDR1 SGHDT and CDR2 YYEEEE. The ends were cut back, 4 bases at V and 0 bases at J, with 14 bases in the middle. The CDR3 is 16 residues long. CDR3 region: CASSKGHFSSYNEQFF. CDR3 sequence (DNA): TGTGCCAGCAGCAAGGGACACTTCAGCTCCTACAATGAGCAGTTCTTC. Supplemented by reference TRBV5-6 and TRBJ2-1, the full variable domain reads DAGVTQSPTHLIKTRGQQVTLRCSPKSGHDTVSWYQQALGQGPQFIFQYYEEEERQRGNFPDRFSGHQFPNYSSELNVNALLLGDSALYLCASSKGHFSSYNEQFFGPGTRLTVL.

The chain joins TRBV2 to TRBJ1-3, with D unclear. This CDR3 contains 14 residues. CDR1 SNHLY and CDR2 FYNNEI come from the germline V gene. The V end lost 7 bases, the J end lost 3 bases, and 13 bases lay between the germline ends. The CDR3 nucleotides read TGTGCCAGCAAGTTGGGCTCACTTGGAAACACCATATATTTT. It codes for CASKLGSLGNTIYF.

This sequence joins TRBV7-8 and TRBJ2-3; the D gene is possibly TRBD2 (5 bases). V was pared by 6 bases and J by 6 bases, with 13 bases between. CDR1 and CDR2 (germline): SGHVS, FQNEAQ. The CDR3 is 13 residues long. The CDR3 loop reads CASRLSLGDTQYF. In DNA, the CDR3 is TGTGCCAGCAGACTCTCACTAGGGGATACGCAGTATTTT.

The chain is built from TRBV4-3 and TRBJ1-4, with TRBD1 matching over 8 bases. CDR3 length equals 15 residues. Germline values: CDR1 LGHNA, CDR2 YSLEER. V lost 5 bases and J lost 8; bases outside the gene matches: 10. CDR3 DNA sequence: TGCGCCAGCAGCAATCGGGACAGGCGGAGCGAAAAACTGTTTTTT. Residues: CASSNRDRRSEKLFF.

The chain couples TRBV5-4 to TRBJ2-1, with D maybe TRBD2 (6 bases). The CDR3 totals 16 residues. Trimming took 1 base from V and 2 from J, leaving 13 bases between them. CDR1 and CDR2 (germline): SGHNT, YYREEE (reference sequence). This chain's CDR3 is CASSLSGLATYNEQFF. The DNA for the CDR3 is TGTGCCAGCAGCTTGTCCGGGCTAGCGACCTACAATGAGCAGTTCTTC.

This clone came up once. The chain uses TRBV30 and TRBJ2-1; D is possibly TRBD1 (6 bases). The V gene's germline CDR1 is GTSNPN and CDR2 SVGIG (reference sequence). The ends were cut back, 3 bases at V and 11 bases at J, with 11 bases in the middle. There are 11 residues in the CDR3. This chain's CDR3 is CAWSPGQKQFF. CDR3 coding DNA: TGTGCCTGGAGCCCAGGACAGAAGCAGTTCTTC. Drawing the rest from reference TRBV30 and TRBJ2-1, the complete variable domain is SQTIHQWPATLVQPVGSPLSLECTVEGTSNPNLYWYRQAAGRGLQLLFYSVGIGQISSEVPQNLSASRPQDRQFILSSKKLLLSDSGFYLCAWSPGQKQFFGPGTRLTVL.

This chain links TRBV5-4 with TRBJ2-1, with D possibly TRBD2 on 5 matching bases. From germline, CDR1 is SGHNT and CDR2 YYREEE (reference sequence). V was pared by 3 bases and J by 4 bases, with 14 bases between. The CDR3 is made up of 15 amino acids. This CDR3 reads CASSSILVGYNEQFF. In nucleotides, the CDR3 is TGTGCCAGCAGCTCAATACTAGTTGGGTACAATGAGCAGTTCTTC.